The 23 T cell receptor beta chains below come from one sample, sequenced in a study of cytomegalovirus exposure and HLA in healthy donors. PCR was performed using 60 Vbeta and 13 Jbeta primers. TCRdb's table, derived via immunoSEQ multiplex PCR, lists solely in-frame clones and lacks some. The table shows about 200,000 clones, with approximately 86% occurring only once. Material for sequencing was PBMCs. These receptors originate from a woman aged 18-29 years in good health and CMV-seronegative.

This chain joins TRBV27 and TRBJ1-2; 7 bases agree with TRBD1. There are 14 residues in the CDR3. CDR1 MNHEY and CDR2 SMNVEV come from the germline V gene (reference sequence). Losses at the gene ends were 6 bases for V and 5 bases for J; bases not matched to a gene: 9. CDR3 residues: CASRRDRGGYGYTF. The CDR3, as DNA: TGTGCCAGCAGAAGGGACAGAGGAGGATATGGCTACACCTTC.

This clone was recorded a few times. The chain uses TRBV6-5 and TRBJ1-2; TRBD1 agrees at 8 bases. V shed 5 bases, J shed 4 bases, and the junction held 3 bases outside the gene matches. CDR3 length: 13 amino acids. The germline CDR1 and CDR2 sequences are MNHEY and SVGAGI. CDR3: CASSETGAYGYTF. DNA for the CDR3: TGTGCCAGCAGTGAGACAGGGGCCTATGGCTACACCTTC.

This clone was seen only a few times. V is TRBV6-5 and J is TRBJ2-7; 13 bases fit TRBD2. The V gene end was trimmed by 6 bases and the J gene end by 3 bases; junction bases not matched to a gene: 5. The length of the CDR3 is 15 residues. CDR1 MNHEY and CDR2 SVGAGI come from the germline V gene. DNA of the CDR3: TGTGCCAGCAGACCCGGACTAGCGGGGGTCTACGAGCAGTACTTC. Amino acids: CASRPGLAGVYEQYF.

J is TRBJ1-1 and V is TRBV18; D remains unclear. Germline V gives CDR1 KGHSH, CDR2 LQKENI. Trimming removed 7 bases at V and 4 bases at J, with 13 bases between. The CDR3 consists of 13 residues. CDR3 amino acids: CASLNVAFTEAFF. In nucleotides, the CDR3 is TGTGCCAGCTTAAACGTAGCGTTCACTGAAGCTTTCTTT. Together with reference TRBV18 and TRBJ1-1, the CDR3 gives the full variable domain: NAGVMQNPRHLVRRRGQEARLRCSPMKGHSHVYWYRQLPEEGLKFMVYLQKENIIDESGMPKERFSAEFPKEGPSILRIQQVVRGDSAAYFCASLNVAFTEAFFGQGTRLTVV.

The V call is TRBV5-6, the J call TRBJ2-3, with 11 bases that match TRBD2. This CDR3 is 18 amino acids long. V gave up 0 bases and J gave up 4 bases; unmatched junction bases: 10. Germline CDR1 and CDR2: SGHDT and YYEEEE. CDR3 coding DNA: TGTGCCAGCAGCTTGGCCGCGACTAGCGGGGCGTATTCAGATACGCAGTATTTT. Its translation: CASSLAATSGAYSDTQYF.

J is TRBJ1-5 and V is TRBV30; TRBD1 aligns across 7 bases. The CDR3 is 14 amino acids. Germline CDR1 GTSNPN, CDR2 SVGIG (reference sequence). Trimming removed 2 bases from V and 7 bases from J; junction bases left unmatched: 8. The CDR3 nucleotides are TGTGCCTGGAGTCTCTTACAGGGGCGACAGCCCCAGCATTTT. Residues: CAWSLLQGRQPQHF. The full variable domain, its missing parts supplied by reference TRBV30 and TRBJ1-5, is SQTIHQWPATLVQPVGSPLSLECTVEGTSNPNLYWYRQAAGRGLQLLFYSVGIGQISSEVPQNLSASRPQDRQFILSSKKLLLSDSGFYLCAWSLLQGRQPQHFGDGTRLSIL.

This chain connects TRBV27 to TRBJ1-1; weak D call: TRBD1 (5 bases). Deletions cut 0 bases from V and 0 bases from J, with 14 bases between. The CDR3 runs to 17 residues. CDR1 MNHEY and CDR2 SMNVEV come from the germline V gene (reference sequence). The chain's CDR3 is CASSLSGGRGLNTEAFF. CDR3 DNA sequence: TGTGCCAGCAGTTTATCGGGGGGGAGGGGACTGAACACTGAAGCTTTCTTT.

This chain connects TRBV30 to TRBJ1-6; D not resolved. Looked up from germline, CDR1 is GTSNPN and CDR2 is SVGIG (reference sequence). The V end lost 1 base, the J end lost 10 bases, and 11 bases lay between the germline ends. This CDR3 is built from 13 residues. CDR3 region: CAWSATDNSPLHF. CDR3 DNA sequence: TGTGCCTGGAGTGCGACCGACAACTCACCCCTCCACTTT. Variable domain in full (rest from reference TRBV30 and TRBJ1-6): SQTIHQWPATLVQPVGSPLSLECTVEGTSNPNLYWYRQAAGRGLQLLFYSVGIGQISSEVPQNLSASRPQDRQFILSSKKLLLSDSGFYLCAWSATDNSPLHFGNGTRLTVT.

CDR3 loop: CASSPNRGSGNTIYF. The CDR3 nucleotides are TGTGCCAGCTCACCAAACCGCGGCTCTGGAAACACCATATATTTT. The gene calls are TRBV18 and TRBJ1-3; D not resolved. Germline V gives CDR1 KGHSH, CDR2 LQKENI. This CDR3 region has 15 residues. Trimming removed 2 bases at V and 0 bases at J, with 8 bases between.

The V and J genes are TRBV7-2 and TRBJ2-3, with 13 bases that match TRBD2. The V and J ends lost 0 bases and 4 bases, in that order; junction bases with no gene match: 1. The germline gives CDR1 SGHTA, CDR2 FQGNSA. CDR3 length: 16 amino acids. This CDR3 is CASSLALAGGADTQYF. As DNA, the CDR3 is TGTGCCAGCAGCTTAGCACTAGCGGGAGGGGCAGATACGCAGTATTTT. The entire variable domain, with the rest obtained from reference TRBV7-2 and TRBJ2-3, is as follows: GAGVSQSPSNKVTEKGKDVELRCDPISGHTALYWYRQSLGQGLEFLIYFQGNSAPDKSGLPSDRFSAERTGGSVSTLTIQRTQQEDSAVYLCASSLALAGGADTQYFGPGTRLTVL.

CDR3 loop: CASSSQREGLNEQFF. In nucleotides, the CDR3 is TGTGCCAGCAGCTCCCAGCGGGAGGGCCTCAATGAGCAGTTCTTC. The chain recombines TRBV7-2 with TRBJ2-1; 10 bases map to TRBD2. Trimming at V came to 4 bases and at J to 6 bases, leaving 6 bases not matched to a gene. The CDR3 length is 15 residues. CDR1 and CDR2 from the germline V gene are SGHTA and FQGNSA.

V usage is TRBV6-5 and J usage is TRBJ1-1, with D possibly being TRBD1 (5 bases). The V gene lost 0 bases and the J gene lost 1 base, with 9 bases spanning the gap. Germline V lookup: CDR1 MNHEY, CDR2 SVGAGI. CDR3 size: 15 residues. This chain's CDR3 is CASSYSGGGNTEAFF. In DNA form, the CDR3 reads TGTGCCAGCAGTTACTCCGGGGGGGGGAACACTGAAGCTTTCTTT.

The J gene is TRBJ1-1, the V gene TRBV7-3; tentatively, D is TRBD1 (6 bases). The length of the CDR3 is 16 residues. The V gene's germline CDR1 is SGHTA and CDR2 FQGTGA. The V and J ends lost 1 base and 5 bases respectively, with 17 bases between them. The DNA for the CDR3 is TGTGCCAGCAGCTTAATAGGGCGGGGGCGAGGGACTGAAGCTTTCTTT. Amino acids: CASSLIGRGRGTEAFF.

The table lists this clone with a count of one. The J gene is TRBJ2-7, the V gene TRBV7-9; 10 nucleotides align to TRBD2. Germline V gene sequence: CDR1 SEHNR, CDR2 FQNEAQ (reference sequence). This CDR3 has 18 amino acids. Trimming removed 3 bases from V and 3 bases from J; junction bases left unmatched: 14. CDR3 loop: CASSLDSRLAGHNYEQYF. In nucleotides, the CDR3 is TGTGCCAGCAGCTTGGACTCCCGACTAGCGGGCCATAACTACGAGCAGTACTTC.

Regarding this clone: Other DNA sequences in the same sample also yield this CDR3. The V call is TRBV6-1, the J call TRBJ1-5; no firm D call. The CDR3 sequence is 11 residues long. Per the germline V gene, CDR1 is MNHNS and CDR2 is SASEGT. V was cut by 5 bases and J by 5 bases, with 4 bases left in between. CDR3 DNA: TGTGCCAGCAGTTCTTATCAGCCCCAGCATTTT. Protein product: CASSSYQPQHF.

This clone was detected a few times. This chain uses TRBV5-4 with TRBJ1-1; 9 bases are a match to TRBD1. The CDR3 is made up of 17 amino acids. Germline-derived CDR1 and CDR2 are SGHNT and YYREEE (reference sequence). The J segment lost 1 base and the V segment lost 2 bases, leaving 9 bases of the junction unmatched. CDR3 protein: CASSLEQGAPRNTEAFF. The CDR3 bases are TGTGCCAGCAGCTTAGAACAGGGGGCCCCCAGGAACACTGAAGCTTTCTTT.

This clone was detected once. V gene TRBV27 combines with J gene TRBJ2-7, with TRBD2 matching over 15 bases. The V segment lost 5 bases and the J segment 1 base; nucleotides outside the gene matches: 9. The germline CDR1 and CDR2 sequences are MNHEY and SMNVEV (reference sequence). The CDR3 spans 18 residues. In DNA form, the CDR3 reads TGTGCCAGCAGTGCCCGGGGACTAGCGGGAGGAGGGTCCTACGAGCAGTACTTC. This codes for CASSARGLAGGGSYEQYF.

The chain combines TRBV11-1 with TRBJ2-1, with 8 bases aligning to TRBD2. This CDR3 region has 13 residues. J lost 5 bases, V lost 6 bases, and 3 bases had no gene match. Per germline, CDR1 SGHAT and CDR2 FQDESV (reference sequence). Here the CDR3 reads CASRRGAHNEQFF. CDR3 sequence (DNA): TGTGCCAGCAGGCGGGGGGCCCACAATGAGCAGTTCTTC.

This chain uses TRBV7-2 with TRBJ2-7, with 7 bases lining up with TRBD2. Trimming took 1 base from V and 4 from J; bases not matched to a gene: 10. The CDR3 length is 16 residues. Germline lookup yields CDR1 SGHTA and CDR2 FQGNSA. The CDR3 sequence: CASSLGRLSGTYEQYF. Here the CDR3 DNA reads TGTGCCAGCAGCTTAGGCCGACTAAGCGGGACTTACGAGCAGTACTTC.

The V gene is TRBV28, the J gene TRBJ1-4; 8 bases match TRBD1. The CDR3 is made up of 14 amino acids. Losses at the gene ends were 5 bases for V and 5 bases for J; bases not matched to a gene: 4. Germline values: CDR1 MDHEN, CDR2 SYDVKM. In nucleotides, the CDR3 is TGTGCCAGCAGTCGGCAGGGGGCAAATGAAAAACTGTTTTTT. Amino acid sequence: CASSRQGANEKLFF.

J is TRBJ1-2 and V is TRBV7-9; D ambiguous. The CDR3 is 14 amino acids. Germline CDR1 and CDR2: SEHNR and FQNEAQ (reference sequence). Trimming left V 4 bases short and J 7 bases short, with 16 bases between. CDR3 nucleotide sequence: TGTGCCAGCAGCTCTAGCTGGGCGAAGGGTGGCTACACCTTC. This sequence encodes CASSSSWAKGGYTF.

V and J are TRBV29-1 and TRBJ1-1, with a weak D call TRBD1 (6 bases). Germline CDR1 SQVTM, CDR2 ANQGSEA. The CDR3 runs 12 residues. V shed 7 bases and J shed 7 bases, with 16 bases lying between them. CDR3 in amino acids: CSAWGHRVEAFF. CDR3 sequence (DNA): TGCAGCGCCTGGGGCCACAGGGTTGAAGCTTTCTTT.

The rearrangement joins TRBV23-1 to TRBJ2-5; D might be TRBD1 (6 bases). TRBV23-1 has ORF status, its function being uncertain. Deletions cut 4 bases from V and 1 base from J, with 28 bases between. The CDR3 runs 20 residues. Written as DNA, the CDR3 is TGCGCCAGCAGTCCACTAACAGACAGGCCGGGAAAAAATCGCCAAGAGACCCAGTACTTC. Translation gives CASSPLTDRPGKNRQETQYF.